The 27 T cell receptor beta chains below all came from one sample that was sequenced in a study of shared clonotypes between healthy human individuals. TCRdb's copy holds only in-frame clones and misses some; the assay was immunoSEQ multiplex PCR. The table includes a few million clones, approximately 92% detected once. Sequencing used naive CD4+ T cells sorted from blood. Subset denoted: CD45RA+ positively selected. These receptors were obtained from a man aged 18-30 years in good health.

The rearrangement uses TRBV7-6 and TRBJ2-2; 9 nucleotides line up with TRBD1. J gave up 0 bases and V 6 bases, and 11 bases lay outside the gene matches. The CDR3 has 18 residues. The germline CDR1 and CDR2 sequences are SGHVS and FNYEAQ. CDR3 sequence: CASSWDRAATTNTGELFF. The CDR3 region has the DNA TGTGCCAGCAGTTGGGACAGGGCCGCAACTACGAACACCGGGGAGCTGTTTTTT.

The chain uses TRBV27 and TRBJ2-1; D call uncertain. Per the germline V gene, CDR1 is MNHEY and CDR2 is SMNVEV (reference sequence). V dropped 3 bases and J dropped 0 bases, with 9 bases sitting between them. There are 15 residues in the CDR3. The CDR3 loop is CASSFSPSSYNEQFF. CDR3 nucleotide sequence: TGTGCCAGCAGTTTTAGCCCGAGCTCCTACAATGAGCAGTTCTTC.

This chain joins TRBV19 and TRBJ1-3; D might be TRBD1 (6 bases). Germline V CDR1 and CDR2: LNHDA, SQIVND (reference sequence). Trimming took off 5 bases at V and 0 bases at J, with 17 bases between the two ends. CDR3 length: 17 amino acids. CDR3 amino acids: CASSQTGQMSSGNTIYF. In nucleotides, the CDR3 is TGTGCCAGTAGTCAAACGGGACAAATGAGCTCTGGAAACACCATATATTTT.

J is TRBJ1-2 and V is TRBV6-1; the match to TRBD1 covers 9 bases. Germline-derived CDR1 and CDR2 are MNHNS and SASEGT. Losses at the gene ends were 3 bases for V and 1 base for J; bases not matched to a gene: 9. The CDR3 has 17 amino acids. CDR3 coding DNA: TGTGCCAGCAGTGACTTTTCCGGGACAGGGTTTAACTATGGCTACACCTTC. It yields the protein CASSDFSGTGFNYGYTF.

This clone appeared a few times. In the same sample, other DNA sequences code for this CDR3. This chain connects TRBV30 to TRBJ2-2; D uncertain. The V and J ends lost 2 bases and 4 bases respectively, with 5 bases between them. This CDR3 contains 12 residues. Per germline, CDR1 GTSNPN and CDR2 SVGIG (reference sequence). Here the CDR3 reads CAWSSLTGELFF. The CDR3 DNA is TGTGCCTGGAGTAGCCTCACCGGGGAGCTGTTTTTT. Looking up the rest from reference TRBV30 and TRBJ2-2 gives the full variable domain: SQTIHQWPATLVQPVGSPLSLECTVEGTSNPNLYWYRQAAGRGLQLLFYSVGIGQISSEVPQNLSASRPQDRQFILSSKKLLLSDSGFYLCAWSSLTGELFFGEGSRLTVL.

The J gene is TRBJ2-7, the V gene TRBV7-2; D might be TRBD2 (6 bases). Trimming left V 5 bases short and J 4 bases short, with 18 bases between. The germline CDR1 and CDR2 sequences are SGHTA and FQGNSA. This CDR3 is built from 15 residues. Here the CDR3 reads CASSLVAGPVYEQYF. The CDR3 region has the DNA TGTGCCAGCAGCCTAGTCGCGGGACCGGTTTACGAGCAGTACTTC.

Worth noting for this clone: This CDR3 is also generated by other DNA sequences in the sample. The chain links TRBV9 to TRBJ1-3; D unclear. V lost 2 bases and J lost 0, with 6 bases in between. CDR1 is SGDLS and CDR2 is YYNGEE in the germline V gene. The CDR3 sequence is 14 residues long. The CDR3 is CASSVGSSGNTIYF. The CDR3 DNA follows: TGTGCCAGCAGCGTGGGGAGCTCTGGAAACACCATATATTTT.

The rearrangement uses TRBV2 and TRBJ2-4; 14 nucleotides agree with TRBD2. The germline gives CDR1 SNHLY, CDR2 FYNNEI. The V segment lost 8 bases and the J segment 6 bases; nucleotides outside the gene matches: 6. This CDR3 is 15 amino acids long. The CDR3 coding sequence is TGTGCCAGCGGGACTAGCGGGGGCCCTGGAAACATTCAGTACTTC. Residues: CASGTSGGPGNIQYF.

As to this clone: Other DNA sequences within the sample encode an identical CDR3. The V gene is TRBV6-5, the J gene TRBJ1-5; D call uncertain. Trimming left V 0 bases short and J 3 bases short, with 6 bases between. The CDR3 has 14 residues. CDR1 and CDR2 (germline): MNHEY, SVGAGI. The CDR3 DNA reads as TGTGCCAGCAGTTACTCGGGAGTCAATCAGCCCCAGCATTTT. It specifies CASSYSGVNQPQHF.

The CDR3 DNA follows: TGTGCCAGTAGTATCGGACTGAATGAAAAACTGTTTTTT. Encoded protein: CASSIGLNEKLFF. This sequence joins TRBV19 and TRBJ1-4; D not resolved. V shed 3 bases and J shed 5 bases, with 7 bases lying between them. Germline V gene data show CDR1 as LNHDA and CDR2 as SQIVND (reference sequence). This CDR3 comprises 13 residues.

The V gene is TRBV5-5, the J gene TRBJ2-3; 8 positions agree with TRBD2. V was clipped by 4 bases and J by 5 bases; unmatched bases: 6. CDR3 length: 14 residues. Looked up from germline, CDR1 is SGHKS and CDR2 is YYEKEE (reference sequence). Here the CDR3 reads CASSPPGLEDTQYF. CDR3 DNA: TGTGCCAGCAGCCCTCCGGGACTAGAAGATACGCAGTATTTT.

CDR3 DNA sequence: TGTGCCAGCAGCCCTGACAGGGTTCCCAATCAGCCCCAGCATTTT. Translation gives CASSPDRVPNQPQHF. The rearrangement links TRBV6-5 to TRBJ1-5; 7 bases line up with TRBD1. The CDR3 extends over 15 amino acids. Per germline, CDR1 MNHEY and CDR2 SVGAGI. J gave up 3 bases and V 6 bases, and 8 bases lay outside the gene matches.

As to this clone: The same CDR3 can be traced to other DNA sequences in this sample. The chain links TRBV30 to TRBJ2-7, with D uncertain. The length of the CDR3 is 12 residues. Germline loops: CDR1 GTSNPN, CDR2 SVGIG (reference sequence). V lost 1 base to trimming and J lost 2 bases, with 6 bases between them. The chain's CDR3 is CAWSARAYEQYF. CDR3 bases: TGTGCCTGGAGTGCACGTGCCTACGAGCAGTACTTC.

The chain combines TRBV4-2 with TRBJ2-3; D remains ambiguous. Trimming removed 0 bases at V and 5 bases at J, with 6 bases between. The CDR3 spans 13 residues. The germline CDR1 and CDR2 sequences are LGHNA and YNFKEQ. CDR3 sequence (DNA): TGTGCCAGCAGCCAAGATTCGAGAGATACGCAGTATTTT. This encodes CASSQDSRDTQYF.

This clone was counted once. Other DNA sequences within the sample encode an identical CDR3. This rearrangement joins TRBV18 to TRBJ1-2, with 7 bases that match TRBD1. This CDR3 spans 15 amino acids. Germline CDR1 and CDR2: KGHSH and LQKENI. V gave up 3 bases and J gave up 3 bases; unmatched junction bases: 7. CDR3 bases: TGTGCCAGCTCACCGAGACAGGGAGAAGACTATGGCTACACCTTC. Residues: CASSPRQGEDYGYTF.

The chain has TRBV5-1 and TRBJ2-2, with D possibly being TRBD1 (6 bases). The CDR3 is 15 residues long. In germline, CDR1 is SGHRS, CDR2 YFSETQ. Trimming removed 4 bases from V and 6 bases from J, with 16 bases in between. The CDR3 DNA follows: TGCGCCAGCAGCCCCGGGACATTCACCTCCGGGGAGCTGTTTTTT. It is translated as CASSPGTFTSGELFF.

V is TRBV11-3 and J is TRBJ1-1; no firm D call. The CDR3 has 13 amino acids. Germline V CDR1 and CDR2: SGHNT, YENEEA. V was cut by 3 bases and J by 2 bases, with 7 bases left in between. DNA for the CDR3: TGTGCCAGCAGCTTTGGACCTAACACTGAAGCTTTCTTT. It is translated as CASSFGPNTEAFF.

The chain couples TRBV5-4 to TRBJ1-2; weak D call: TRBD1 (6 bases). The CDR3 runs to 15 residues. Trimming took off 4 bases at V and 3 bases at J, with 16 bases between the two ends. CDR1 and CDR2 (germline): SGHNT, YYREEE (reference sequence). CDR3 DNA sequence: TGTGCCAGCAGCCTCAGAGCTACAGGGCACTATGGCTACACCTTC. This sequence encodes CASSLRATGHYGYTF.

V usage is TRBV2 and J usage is TRBJ2-2; D may be TRBD2 (5 bases). The CDR3 is 15 residues long. With 4 bases removed from V and 2 bases from J, the gap between germline ends came to 11 bases. Germline CDR1 is SNHLY and CDR2 is FYNNEI. This chain's CDR3 is CASSGEQINTGELFF. In DNA form, the CDR3 reads TGTGCCAGCAGTGGGGAGCAGATTAACACCGGGGAGCTGTTTTTT.

The chain uses TRBV5-4 and TRBJ2-3; D possibly corresponds to TRBD2 (6 bases). The germline V and J ends were trimmed by 4 bases and 3 bases, with 18 bases remaining between them. Germline-derived CDR1 and CDR2 are SGHNT and YYREEE (reference sequence). The CDR3 is 16 residues long. The CDR3 loop reads CASSRREPGETDTQYF. Here the CDR3 DNA reads TGTGCCAGCAGCCGCAGGGAACCGGGGGAGACAGATACGCAGTATTTT.

V usage is TRBV6-5 and J usage is TRBJ2-6; unclear D gene. V lost 4 bases and J lost 0, with 10 bases in between. The CDR3 is 16 residues long. CDR1 is MNHEY and CDR2 is SVGAGI in the germline V gene. The DNA for the CDR3 is TGTGCCAGCAGTTCCCGACCACCCTCTGGGGCCAACGTCCTGACTTTC. It yields the protein CASSSRPPSGANVLTF.

As regards this clone: This sample includes further DNA sequences coding for the same CDR3. This chain uses TRBV2 with TRBJ2-5; a possible D gene is TRBD2 (5 bases). The germline V gene encodes CDR1 SNHLY and CDR2 FYNNEI. The CDR3 totals 14 residues. V was trimmed by 3 bases and J by 1 base, leaving 9 bases between them. The CDR3 sequence is CASSEGGSQETQYF. The CDR3 DNA reads as TGTGCCAGCAGTGAGGGCGGGTCCCAAGAGACCCAGTACTTC.

The chain is built from TRBV19 and TRBJ1-2, with TRBD1 identical over 9 bases. Trimming took 5 bases from V and 8 from J; bases not matched to a gene: 12. This CDR3 comprises 15 residues. Germline CDR1 and CDR2: LNHDA and SQIVND (reference sequence). CDR3 in amino acids: CASSLSGTGKRGYTF. The CDR3 DNA follows: TGTGCCAGTAGTCTTTCCGGGACAGGGAAGCGCGGCTACACCTTC.

The CDR3 is CASSRTKETEAFF. Here the CDR3 DNA reads TGTGCCAGCAGCCGGACAAAGGAAACTGAAGCTTTCTTT. This chain uses TRBV6-6 with TRBJ1-1; D may be TRBD1 (5 bases). This CDR3 spans 13 amino acids. Germline-derived CDR1 and CDR2 are MNHNY and SVGAGI (reference sequence). V lost 6 bases, J lost 5 bases, and 13 bases lay in between.

V gene TRBV5-1 combines with J gene TRBJ1-1; maybe TRBD1 (6 bases). Germline V lookup: CDR1 SGHRS, CDR2 YFSETQ. The CDR3 length is 14 residues. Trimming shortened V by 5 bases and J by 1 base, and 12 bases separated the two germline ends. CDR3 bases: TGCGCCAGCAGACCTACAGGGCCGAACACTGAAGCTTTCTTT. Translation gives CASRPTGPNTEAFF.

The rearrangement joins TRBV19 to TRBJ2-4, with D hard to call. Trimming took 9 bases from V and 0 from J, leaving 15 bases between them. The CDR3 consists of 15 residues. CDR1 is LNHDA and CDR2 is SQIVND in the germline V gene (reference sequence). The CDR3 is CASNNPQRAKNIQYF. In DNA form, the CDR3 reads TGTGCCAGCAACAACCCCCAGAGAGCCAAAAACATTCAGTACTTC.

This chain links TRBV5-1 with TRBJ2-3; 9 bases map to TRBD2. Germline V gene sequence: CDR1 SGHRS, CDR2 YFSETQ. The CDR3 spans 16 residues. The ends lost 2 bases at V and 2 bases at J; junction bases unmatched: 6. The CDR3 DNA follows: TGCGCCAGCAGCTTAAGGTCTAGCGGGGCCACAGATACGCAGTATTTT. This encodes CASSLRSSGATDTQYF.